This entry is about one TCR beta chain. The antigen remains unidentified. Around 10 milliliters of peripheral blood were drawn from each donor. Germline V gene lookup returns CDR1 ENHRY and CDR2 SYGVKD. CDR3 length: 15 residues. Trimming took off 4 bases at V and 6 bases at J, with 15 bases between the two ends. The second PCR ran about 6 to 11 cycles with a sample-barcoded 5' primer and J-beta primers. TCRdb re-called the 5' RACE reads through MiXCR, storing one row per CDR3 protein. The table shows some 1.8 million distinct CDR3 sequences, with around 40% occurring only once. The record originates from a study of blood T cells in healthy people across ages. As for the study in general: Capture via template switching afforded approximately one barcoded beta molecule per two T cells. Study-wide points: Any conclusive comparison of naive versus antigen-experienced cells was prevented by using unsorted PBMCs.

Sequencing used blood. The rearrangement links TRBV10-3 to TRBJ1-4; D might be TRBD1 (6 bases). This receptor was taken from a human donor in good health. The CDR3 DNA follows: TGTGCCATCAGTGGGTCAGGGGCTCGGGATGAAAAACTGTTTTTT. It specifies CAISGSGARDEKLFF.